This TCR beta chain derives from a study of shared clonotypes between healthy human individuals (dated by TCRdb to 2018 to 2021). A note on the overall study: The cohort comprised a couple of women and a few men aged 18 to 49 years. Libraries were prepared and TCR repertoires were sequenced by different laboratories using diverse techniques, in order to increase sequencing depth and limit assay-specific biases. Each donor's leukapheresis produced roughly between about 0.8 and 8.9 billion PBMCs. For each donor, CD4 naive and CD4 memory were each given three plates, CD8 naive was given two plates, and CD8 memory was given one plate. To estimate repertoire size and how much clonotypes are shared between individuals, the study performed deep sequencing of blood TCR repertoires from five healthy adults. The paper as a whole reports these results and caveats: Sampling was restricted to blood, and TCR repertoires in tissues likely differ from the TCR repertoires found in blood. Compared with non-shared clonotypes, the clonotypes found in all four sorted-subset donors had higher generation probabilities. Naive subsets generally had larger estimated clonotype richness than memory subsets. Based on pairwise subsampling, the degree of clonotype sharing among donors was expected to be affected by sequencing depth. Because the study included a small number of donors, the genetic and exposure-history diversity represented was limited. Even with the large sequencing depth, rarefaction of the sorted-subset datasets indicated that sequencing was incomplete. About 5% of naive CD4, roughly 3.6% of naive CD8, roughly 2.5% of memory CD4, and roughly 0.4% of memory CD8 clonotypes were shared across a few donors.

Concerning this clone: Its antigen has not been determined. No base qualities exist here, and no much larger clone lies one base off it.

TCR CDR3 regions were amplified from genomic DNA by multiplex PCR using the deep immunoSEQ assay. Extracted genomic DNA from each cell subset was distributed evenly across all wells of several immunoSEQ 96-well plates, and each plate was treated as a replicate. Each replicate PCR for sorted subsets received roughly 200 ng genomic DNA, equal to tens of thousands of T cell genomes. Purified libraries were measured with a Qubit 3.0 fluorometer, size-checked on a Bioanalyzer 2100, and measured again with the KAPA Library Quantification kit. Each immunoSEQ 96-well plate was sequenced on its own single-read 150-cycle Illumina NextSeq 550 flow cell. The authors' pipeline ran thus. The immunoSEQ output contained only junctional sequences without quality scores, so filtering could not match that applied to full-length reads. To assign V/J genes and CDR3, sequences were annotated using PyIR, a Python wrapper for IgBLAST v1.9, with IMGT germline references. Reads were filtered out if the reads had weak V/J assignments (E-value above 1e-6), no CDR3, stop codons, out-of-frame junctions, or ambiguous translated residues. A V3J clonotype was defined by an identical inferred V gene, J gene, and CDR3 amino acid sequence. To compute the percentage overlap between repertoires, the number of shared unique clonotypes was divided by the size of the smaller repertoire. Three approaches were used to assess repertoire richness: RTK rarefaction, the Chao1 estimator, and Recon v2.1 estimates of unobserved clonotypes. OLGA was used to compute generation probabilities for all TCRbeta clonotypes that the gDNA method yielded from a handful of donors. This immuneACCESS table, as held by TCRdb, lists in-frame sequences with V and J called but not all clones. Of the missing ones, under half trace to an unresolved V gene in checked studies; the others have no known cause. V, J and clone size reflect that table, while D and trimming were determined from the DNA. This sample comprises about 2.4 million clones, under 95% of them detected only once. The ten largest make up 0.36% of the sample.

The CDR3 spans 14 residues, from the cysteine through the phenylalanine. Here the CDR3 DNA is all that survives: 42 bases in frame from base 1. The germline V gene (reference sequence) specifies MNHEY as CDR1 and SMNVEV as CDR2. V sheds 6 bases and J sheds 9 bases, leaving 18 bases between their ends. The donors were healthy, HIV-negative adults who had no recently reported acute infections or vaccinations. All donors were Caucasian adults living in Nashville, Tennessee, USA. CD4+ T cells were enriched by magnetic negative selection, after which naive cells were positively selected on CD45RA and the negative fraction was taken as the memory subset. Blood was obtained by leukapheresis, after which PBMCs were separated by Ficoll-Histopaque density gradient centrifugation and cryopreserved in liquid nitrogen vapor phase. Purity and quantity of every magnetically sorted T cell population were checked by analytical flow cytometry. From each sorted fraction, genomic DNA was isolated and quantified by UV absorbance on a Nanodrop 2000c.

The sample taken for sequencing was naive CD4+ T cells from PBMCs. In light of the paper, this sample's cell subset or site label describes: CD45RA+ positively selected. This TCR was sampled from a man aged 18 to 35 in good health. Some clones in this sample may be carry-over from other donors' samples. The chain links TRBV27 with TRBJ2-4; the D gene lacks a confident call. The CDR3 region has the sequence CASSPTVGKVIQYF. At the DNA level, the sequence is TGTGCCAGCAGCCCCACAGTGGGTAAGGTCATTCAGTACTTC.